This TCR beta chain was recorded in a study of blood T cell repertoires in COVID-19. The CDR3 length is 12 residues. V was shortened by 2 bases and J by 7 bases, with 7 bases between the two germline ends. Germline lookup yields CDR1 SGHRS and CDR2 YFSETQ. TCRdb's copy holds only in-frame clones and misses some; the assay was immunoSEQ multiplex PCR. The top ten hold just over 7% of the sample, which has a few hundred thousand clones, 85% seen once. Sequencing was carried out using peripheral blood. The receptor's source is a human donor in a cohort sampled during active COVID-19. The chain uses TRBV5-1 and TRBJ2-1, with D possibly matching TRBD1 (6 bases). This CDR3 reads CASSLQGNEQFF. CDR3 in DNA: TGCGCCAGCAGCTTACAGGGAAATGAGCAGTTCTTC.